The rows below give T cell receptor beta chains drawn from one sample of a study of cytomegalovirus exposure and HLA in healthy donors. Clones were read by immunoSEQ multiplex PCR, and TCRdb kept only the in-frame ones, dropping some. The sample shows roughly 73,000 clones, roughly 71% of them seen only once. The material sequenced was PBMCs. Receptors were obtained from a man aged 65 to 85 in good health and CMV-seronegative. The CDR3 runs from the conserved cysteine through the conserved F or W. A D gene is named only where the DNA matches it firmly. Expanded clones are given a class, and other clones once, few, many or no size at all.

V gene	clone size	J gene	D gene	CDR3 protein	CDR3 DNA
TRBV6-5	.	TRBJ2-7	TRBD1	CASRRTGLDPYEQYF	TGTGCCAGCAGGCGGACAGGGTTAGATCCCTACGAGCAGTACTTC
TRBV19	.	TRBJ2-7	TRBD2	CASSIGVAGHSYEQYF	TGTGCCAGTAGTATAGGCGTAGCGGGACACTCCTACGAGCAGTACTTC
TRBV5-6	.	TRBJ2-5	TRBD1	CASTGQVEETQYF	TGTGCCAGCACCGGACAGGTTGAAGAGACCCAGTACTTC
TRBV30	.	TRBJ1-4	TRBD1	CAWTGQLNEKLFF	TGTGCCTGGACGGGACAGCTTAATGAAAAACTGTTTTTT
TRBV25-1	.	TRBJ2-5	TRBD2	CASSDPGLAGFQETQYF	TGTGCCAGCAGTGACCCTGGACTAGCGGGTTTCCAAGAGACCCAGTACTTC
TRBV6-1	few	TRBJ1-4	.	CASQDGGAGNEKLFF	TGTGCCAGCCAGGATGGGGGGGCGGGGAATGAAAAACTGTTTTTT
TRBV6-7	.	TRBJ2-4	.	CASSYLRLQYF	TGTGCCAGCAGTTACCTCCGGTTGCAGTACTTC
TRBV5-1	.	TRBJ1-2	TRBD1	CVSSADRDPYGYTF	TGCGTCAGCAGCGCCGACAGGGACCCCTATGGCTACACCTTC
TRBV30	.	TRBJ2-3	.	CAWSTGSTDTQYF	TGTGCCTGGAGTACGGGAAGCACAGATACGCAGTATTTT
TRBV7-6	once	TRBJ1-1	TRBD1	CASSSGQLNTEAFF	TGTGCCAGCAGCTCGGGACAGCTAAACACTGAAGCTTTCTTT
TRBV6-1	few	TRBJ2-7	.	CASRDTGSYEQYF	TGTGCCAGCAGGGACACAGGATCCTACGAGCAGTACTTC
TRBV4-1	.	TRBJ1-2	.	CASSPERGRTYYGYTF	TGCGCCAGCAGCCCCGAGCGGGGCAGAACGTACTATGGCTACACCTTC
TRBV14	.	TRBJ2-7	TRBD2	CASSRGGSLHEQYF	TGTGCCAGCAGCCGGGGGGGTTCGTTACACGAGCAGTACTTC
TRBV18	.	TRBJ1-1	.	CASSPLGLRGNTEAFF	TGTGCCAGCTCACCGTTGGGCTTAAGGGGGAACACTGAAGCTTTCTTT
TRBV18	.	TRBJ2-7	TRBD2	CASHQERDSYEQYF	TGTGCCAGCCACCAGGAGCGGGACTCCTACGAGCAGTACTTC
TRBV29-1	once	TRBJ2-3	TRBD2	CSVRLAAGTDTQYF	TGCAGCGTAAGACTAGCGGCTGGAACAGATACGCAGTATTTT
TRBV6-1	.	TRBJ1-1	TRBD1	CASSALGQGLTEAFF	TGTGCCAGCAGTGCCTTGGGACAGGGCCTCACTGAAGCTTTCTTT
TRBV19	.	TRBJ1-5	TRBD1	CASSIVGGQGDQPQHF	TGTGCCAGTAGTATAGTAGGCGGACAGGGGGATCAGCCCCAGCATTTT
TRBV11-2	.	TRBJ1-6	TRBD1	CASSPGQRSPLHF	TGTGCCAGCAGCCCGGGACAGCGTTCACCCCTCCACTTT
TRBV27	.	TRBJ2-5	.	CASSYKAGMETQYF	TGTGCCAGCAGTTATAAGGCAGGGATGGAGACCCAGTACTTC
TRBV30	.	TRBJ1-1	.	CASLTGGRTEAFF	TGTGCCTCACTAACGGGGGGCAGGACTGAAGCTTTCTTT
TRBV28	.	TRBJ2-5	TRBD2	CASSMGGGETQYF	TGTGCCAGCAGTATGGGGGGGGGAGAGACCCAGTACTTC
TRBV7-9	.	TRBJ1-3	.	CASSSTTSGNTIYF	TGTGCCAGCAGTTCGACTACCTCTGGAAACACCATATATTTT
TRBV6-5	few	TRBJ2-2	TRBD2	CASRGGLADTGELFF	TGTGCCAGCAGGGGTGGACTAGCAGATACCGGGGAGCTGTTTTTT
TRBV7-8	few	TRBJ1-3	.	CASSKTVRSGNTIYF	TGTGCCAGCAGTAAGACAGTCCGCTCTGGAAACACCATATATTTT
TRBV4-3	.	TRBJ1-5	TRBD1	CASSQETPGQGINQPQHF	TGCGCCAGCAGCCAAGAAACCCCGGGACAGGGGATTAATCAGCCCCAGCATTTT
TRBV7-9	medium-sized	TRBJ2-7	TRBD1	CASSLGQNYEQYF	TGTGCCAGCAGCCTGGGACAGAACTACGAGCAGTACTTC
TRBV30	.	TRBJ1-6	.	CAWSSNPNSPLHF	TGTGCCTGGAGTTCAAATCCTAATTCACCCCTCCACTTT
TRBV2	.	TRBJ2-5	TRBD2	CASSTTSAREQYF	TGTGCCAGCAGCACGACTAGCGCGCGGGAGCAGTACTTC